This T cell receptor (beta chain) is from a study of blood T cell repertoires in COVID-19. TCRdb keeps only in-frame clones here, not all; method: immunoSEQ multiplex PCR. The sample lists about 100,000 clones, about 90% occurring once. This CDR3 is 13 amino acids long. CDR1 MNHEY and CDR2 SVGAGI come from the germline V gene. The trim removed 6 bases at V and 0 bases at J, leaving 2 bases unmatched. The chain links TRBV6-5 to TRBJ2-7; TRBD2 matches 7 bases. The material sequenced was peripheral blood. The TCR sequence derives from a man aged 18 to 29 with COVID-19, enrolled during active disease. CDR3 region: CASSRGSSYEQYF. In DNA form, the CDR3 reads TGTGCCAGCAGCCGCGGGAGCTCCTACGAGCAGTACTTC.